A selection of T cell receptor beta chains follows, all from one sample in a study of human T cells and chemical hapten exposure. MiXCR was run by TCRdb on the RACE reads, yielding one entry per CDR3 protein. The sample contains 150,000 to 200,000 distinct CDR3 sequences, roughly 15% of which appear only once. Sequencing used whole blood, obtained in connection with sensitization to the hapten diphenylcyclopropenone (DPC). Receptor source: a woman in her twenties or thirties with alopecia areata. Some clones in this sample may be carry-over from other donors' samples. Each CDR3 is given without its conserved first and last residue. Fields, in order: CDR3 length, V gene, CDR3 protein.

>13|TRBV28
ASSLDTGSSYEQY
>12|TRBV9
ASSVAPQQETQY
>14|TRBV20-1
SAYDRDEWGPYGYT
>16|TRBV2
ASGRLAGAGGSTDTQY
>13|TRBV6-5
ASSYLGSTSGELF
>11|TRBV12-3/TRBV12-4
ASSLGLGYGYT
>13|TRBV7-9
ASSARSGTAYEQY
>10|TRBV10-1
ASSETRQPQH
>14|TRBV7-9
ASSFYGRGYYNEQF
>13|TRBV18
ASSPVYGTGAEAF
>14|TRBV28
ASGEISPPTTDTQY
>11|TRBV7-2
ASSQDRNYGYT
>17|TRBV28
ASSFRRLAPRKNTGELF
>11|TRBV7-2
ASSALTVDEAF
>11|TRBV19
ASSTSGANEQF
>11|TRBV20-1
SARGGSRVTLH
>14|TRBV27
ASSLFPNRPNSPLH
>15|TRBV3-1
ASSHHRGTSGRNEQF
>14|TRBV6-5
ASSYDRPSLNSPLH
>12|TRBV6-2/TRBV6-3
ASRGGGGGETQY
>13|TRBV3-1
ASSQESRGLKLAF
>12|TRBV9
ASSVAGASYEQY
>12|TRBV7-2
ASSRGQGAFGYT
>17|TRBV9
ASSVGRLTFGSSTDTQY
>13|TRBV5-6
ASSLGGLDTGELF
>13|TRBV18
ASSPRQGGDRGYT
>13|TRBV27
ASSPRQPLNTEAF
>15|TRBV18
ASSPQRAGGTTDTQY
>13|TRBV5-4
ASSPGQGDTDTQY
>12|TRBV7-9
ASSLSGRTREQY
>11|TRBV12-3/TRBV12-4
ASILYGGDTQY
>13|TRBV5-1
ASSPRLAGLSEQF
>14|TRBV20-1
SATKRQSSSYNEQF
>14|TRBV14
ASSQAGAGRWTEAF
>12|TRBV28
ASSPDRIDQPQH
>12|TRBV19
ASSTGTAYNEQF
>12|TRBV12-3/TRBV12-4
ASSSGSGIQPQH
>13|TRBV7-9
ASSLGASSYNEQF
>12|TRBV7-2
ASRKDRVDTEAF
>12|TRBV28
ASRRDRGPYEQY
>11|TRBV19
ASSMVFSLGYT
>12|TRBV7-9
ASSSAGIYNEQF
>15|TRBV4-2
ASSHLRGQANKRGYT
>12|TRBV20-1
SANPAPSSYEQY